This TCR beta chain emerged from a study of cytomegalovirus exposure and HLA in healthy donors. Study conclusions and caveats: Whilst most TCR sequences proved rare, a subset of public TCRs occurred across many donors. Segments of the TCR beta V type were, in most cases, productive about 90% or about 30% of the time in an earlier analysis. Later analysis suggested most CMV-associated TCR beta chains were HLA-restricted.

60 Vbeta and 13 Jbeta primers were used in PCR. Authors' processing steps: There were around 77 million unique TCR beta chains by a later count, and 10 million to 12 million of them were shared. Profiled with immunoSEQ multiplex PCR; TCRdb holds only in-frame clones, not every one. The V and J calls and clone size come from that table; D and trimming were worked out from the DNA. The table has 250,000 to 300,000 clones, approximately 84% seen once; the top ten hold 1.5% to 2%. CDR1 is MNHNS and CDR2 is SASEGT in the germline V gene. This CDR3 contains 13 residues. The germline V and J ends were trimmed by 6 bases and 7 bases, with 15 bases remaining between them. This clone appeared a single time. Its antigen remains unidentified.

The chain is built from TRBV6-1 and TRBJ1-1, with D unclear. The source of this sequence is a woman between 35 and 50 years old in good health and CMV-seropositive. Sample: PBMCs. This CDR3 is CASSHSGANEAFF. The DNA of the CDR3 is TGTGCCAGCAGCCACAGCGGCGCGAATGAAGCTTTCTTT.